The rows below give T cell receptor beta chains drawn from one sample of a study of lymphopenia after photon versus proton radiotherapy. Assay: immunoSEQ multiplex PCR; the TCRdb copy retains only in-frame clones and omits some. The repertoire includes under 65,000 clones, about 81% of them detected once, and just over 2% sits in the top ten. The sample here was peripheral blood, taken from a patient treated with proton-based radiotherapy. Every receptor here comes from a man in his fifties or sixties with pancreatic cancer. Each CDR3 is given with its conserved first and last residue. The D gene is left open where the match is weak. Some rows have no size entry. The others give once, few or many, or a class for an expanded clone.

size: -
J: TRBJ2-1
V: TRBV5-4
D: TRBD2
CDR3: CASSSGGLAGNNEQFF
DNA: TGTGCCAGCAGCTCGGGGGGGCTAGCGGGAAATAATGAGCAGTTCTTC

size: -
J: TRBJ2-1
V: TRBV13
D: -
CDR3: CASSPGVAPLGNEQFF
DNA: TGTGCCAGCAGCCCCGGGGTAGCGCCTTTGGGAAATGAGCAGTTCTTC

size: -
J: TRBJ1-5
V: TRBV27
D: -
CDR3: CASRGGTPFQPQHF
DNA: TGTGCCAGCAGGGGGGGGACCCCTTTTCAGCCCCAGCATTTT

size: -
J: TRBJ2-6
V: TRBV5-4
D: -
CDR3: CASSLLASGANVLTF
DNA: TGTGCCAGCAGCCTGTTAGCTTCTGGGGCCAACGTCCTGACTTTC

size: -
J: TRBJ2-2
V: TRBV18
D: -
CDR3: CASSPLSVTANTGELFF
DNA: TGTGCCAGCTCACCACTATCCGTGACAGCGAACACCGGGGAGCTGTTTTTT

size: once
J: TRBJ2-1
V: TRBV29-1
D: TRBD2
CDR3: CSVLAGGLFLNEQFF
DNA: TGCAGCGTCCTAGCGGGAGGGCTTTTTCTCAATGAGCAGTTCTTC

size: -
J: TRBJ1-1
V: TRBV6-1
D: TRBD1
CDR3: CASSERTGALNTEAFF
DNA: TGTGCCAGCAGCGAACGGACAGGGGCCCTGAACACTGAAGCTTTCTTT

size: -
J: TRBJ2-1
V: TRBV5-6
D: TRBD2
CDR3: CASSPGLAGGPFF
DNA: TGTGCCAGCAGCCCGGGACTAGCGGGAGGGCCGTTCTTC

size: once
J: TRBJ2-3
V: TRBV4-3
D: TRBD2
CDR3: CASSQESTPSGYTDTQYF
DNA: TGCGCCAGCAGCCAAGAGTCCACTCCTAGCGGATACACAGATACGCAGTATTTT

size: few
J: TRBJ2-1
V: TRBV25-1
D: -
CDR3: CASSDGGAQFF
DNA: TGTGCCAGCAGTGATGGAGGGGCGCAGTTCTTC

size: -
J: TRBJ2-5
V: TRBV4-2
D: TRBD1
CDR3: CASSRTGTEETQYF
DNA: TGTGCCAGCAGCCGAACCGGGACAGAAGAGACCCAGTACTTC

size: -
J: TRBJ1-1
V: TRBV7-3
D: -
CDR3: CASSRGGYTEAFF
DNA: TGTGCCAGCAGCCGGGGGGGTTACACTGAAGCTTTCTTT

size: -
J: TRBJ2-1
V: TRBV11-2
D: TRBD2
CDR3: CASSVSGLAGVDEQFF
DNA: TGTGCCAGCAGCGTATCGGGACTAGCGGGAGTAGATGAGCAGTTCTTC

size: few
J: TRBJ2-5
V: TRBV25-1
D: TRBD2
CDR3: CASSRLAGVEETQYF
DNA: TGTGCCAGCAGTCGCTTAGCGGGAGTCGAAGAGACCCAGTACTTC

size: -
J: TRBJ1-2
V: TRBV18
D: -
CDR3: CASSPDSHGYTF
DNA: TGTGCCAGCTCACCGGACAGCCATGGCTACACCTTC

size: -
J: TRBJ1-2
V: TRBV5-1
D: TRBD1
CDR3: CASSPGPGQGRGYTF
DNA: TGCGCCAGCAGCCCTGGTCCGGGACAGGGAAGAGGCTACACCTTC

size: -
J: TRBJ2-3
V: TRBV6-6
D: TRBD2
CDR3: CASSWGLATSTDTQYF
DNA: TGTGCCAGCAGTTGGGGACTAGCGACTAGCACAGATACGCAGTATTTT

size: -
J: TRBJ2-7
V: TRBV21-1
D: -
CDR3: CASSSRPGGYEQYF
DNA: TGTGCCAGCAGCTCCCGCCCAGGGGGGTACGAGCAGTACTTC

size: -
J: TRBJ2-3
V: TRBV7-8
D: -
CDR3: CASSLARTTDTQYF
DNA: TGTGCCAGCAGCTTAGCGAGGACTACAGATACGCAGTATTTT

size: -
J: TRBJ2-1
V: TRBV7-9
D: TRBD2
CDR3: CASRGLAGGPDEQFF
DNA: TGTGCCAGCAGAGGACTAGCGGGAGGGCCCGATGAGCAGTTCTTC

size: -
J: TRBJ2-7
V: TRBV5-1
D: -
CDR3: CASSIQGGAGRNEQYF
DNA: TGCGCCAGCAGCATACAAGGGGGCGCCGGGAGGAACGAGCAGTACTTC

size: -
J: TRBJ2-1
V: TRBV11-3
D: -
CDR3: CASSLDWTNEQFF
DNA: TGTGCCAGCAGCTTAGATTGGACCAATGAGCAGTTCTTC

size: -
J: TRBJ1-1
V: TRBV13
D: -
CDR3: CASSPRPYTEAFF
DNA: TGTGCCAGCAGCCCAAGGCCATACACTGAAGCTTTCTTT

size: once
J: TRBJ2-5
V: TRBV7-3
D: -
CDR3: CASSLTQGFGETQYF
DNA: TGTGCCAGCAGCCTGACCCAGGGATTTGGTGAGACCCAGTACTTC

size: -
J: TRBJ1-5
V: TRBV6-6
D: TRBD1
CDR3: CASSTGDRRNQPQHF
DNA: TGTGCCAGCAGTACTGGGGACAGGCGGAATCAGCCCCAGCATTTT

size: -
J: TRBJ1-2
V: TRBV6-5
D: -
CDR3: CASSSMDSYGYTF
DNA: TGTGCCAGCAGTTCCATGGACAGCTATGGCTACACCTTC

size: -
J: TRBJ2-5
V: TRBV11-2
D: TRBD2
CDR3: CASILGGGQETQYF
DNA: TGTGCCAGCATATTGGGGGGGGGCCAAGAGACCCAGTACTTC

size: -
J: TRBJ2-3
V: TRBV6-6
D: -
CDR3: CASSYRADTQYF
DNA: TGTGCCAGCAGTTACCGGGCAGATACGCAGTATTTT